Listed here are 29 T cell receptor beta chains from one sample, sequenced in a study of T cell responses to AZD1222 COVID-19 vaccine. Assay used: immunoSEQ multiplex PCR; TCRdb lists only in-frame clones, some missing. The sample holds around 130,000 clones, about 90% seen once. The material was peripheral blood, obtained 28 days after the second dose of the MenACWY control vaccine. These receptors all come from an adult who received the MenACWY meningococcal vaccine as a control.

V usage is TRBV30 and J usage is TRBJ2-5, with 11 bases aligning to TRBD2. Germline V CDR1 and CDR2: GTSNPN, SVGIG (reference sequence). The V and J ends lost 2 bases and 2 bases, in that order; junction bases with no gene match: 7. The CDR3 length is 16 residues. The CDR3, as DNA: TGTGCCTGGAGTTATCTAGCGGGGGGTCGACAAGAGACCCAGTACTTC. Encoded protein: CAWSYLAGGRQETQYF.

The chain joins TRBV12-5 to TRBJ1-5, with D uncertain. CDR3 size: 17 residues. The V gene lost 2 bases and the J gene lost 0 bases, with 14 bases spanning the gap. Germline assignment: CDR1 LGHNT and CDR2 FRNRAP. CDR3 protein: CASGLSWSGDSNQPQHF. The CDR3 bases are TGTGCTAGTGGTTTGTCGTGGTCCGGGGATAGCAATCAGCCCCAGCATTTT.

J is TRBJ1-2 and V is TRBV7-2, with 7 nucleotides matching TRBD1. Losses at the gene ends were 5 bases for V and 4 bases for J; bases not matched to a gene: 4. The CDR3 is 13 amino acids. Germline loops: CDR1 SGHTA, CDR2 FQGNSA. CDR3 residues: CASSQDRSYGYTF. The CDR3 region has the DNA TGTGCCAGCAGCCAGGACAGGTCCTATGGCTACACCTTC.

The V gene is TRBV5-1, the J gene TRBJ2-3; TRBD2 aligns across 8 bases. Germline V gene data show CDR1 as SGHRS and CDR2 as YFSETQ. The CDR3 covers 14 residues. V was pared by 4 bases and J by 3 bases, with 4 bases of the junction left unmatched. CDR3 coding DNA: TGCGCCAGCAGCCGGGAGGGCCGTACAGATACGCAGTATTTT. Its protein product is CASSREGRTDTQYF.

The chain combines TRBV12-5 with TRBJ2-5; 8 bases are a match to TRBD1. Germline assignment: CDR1 LGHNT and CDR2 FRNRAP. The CDR3 has 15 amino acids. With V trimmed by 1 base and J by 0 bases, 1 base remained unmatched. The CDR3 DNA reads as TGTGCTAGTGGTTTGGGACAGGGGAACCAAGAGACCCAGTACTTC. This gives the protein CASGLGQGNQETQYF.

The chain links TRBV28 to TRBJ2-7; tentative D call: TRBD1 (5 bases). Germline CDR1 and CDR2: MDHEN and SYDVKM. Trimming took off 7 bases at V and 2 bases at J, with 21 bases between the two ends. The CDR3 has 16 residues. CDR3 protein: CASISTLQANAYEQYF. DNA of the CDR3: TGTGCCAGCATTTCCACCTTACAGGCTAATGCCTACGAGCAGTACTTC.

The CDR3 DNA is TGCGCCAGCAGCTCCGGGACAGGGATGTTACGTGAAAAACTGTTTTTT. This codes for CASSSGTGMLREKLFF. This chain links TRBV5-1 with TRBJ1-4; 9 bases map to TRBD1. Germline V gene sequence: CDR1 SGHRS, CDR2 YFSETQ. The CDR3 length is 16 residues. Trimming removed 3 bases from V and 7 bases from J; junction bases left unmatched: 10.

The chain employs TRBV7-2 and TRBJ2-3; unclear D gene. CDR1 is SGHTA, CDR2 FQGNSA, per germline. The V gene lost 3 bases and the J gene lost 5 bases, with 15 bases spanning the gap. The CDR3 length is 15 residues. CDR3 sequence: CASSFFGESGDTQYF. The CDR3 coding sequence is TGTGCCAGCAGCTTTTTTGGGGAATCGGGAGATACGCAGTATTTT.

V is TRBV11-3 and J is TRBJ2-3, with 8 bases that match TRBD2. Germline V gives CDR1 SGHNT, CDR2 YENEEA. The junction had 2 bases not matched to a gene; V was cut back by 4 bases and J by 2 bases. The CDR3 totals 14 residues. In DNA, the CDR3 is TGTGCCAGCAGCTCTAGCGGGCCCACAGATACGCAGTATTTT. It specifies CASSSSGPTDTQYF.

This clone was detected only a few times. The chain combines TRBV7-2 with TRBJ2-2; D is ambiguous. CDR1 is SGHTA, CDR2 FQGNSA, per germline. V gave up 5 bases and J gave up 6 bases, with 19 bases separating them. The CDR3 has 16 residues. The CDR3 sequence: CASSPNIVGLAGELFF. The CDR3 region has the DNA TGTGCCAGCAGCCCAAACATAGTTGGGTTGGCCGGGGAGCTGTTTTTT.

This clone was seen only once. This chain connects TRBV11-2 to TRBJ2-7; 12 nucleotides agree with TRBD1. The V and J ends lost 5 bases and 7 bases, in that order; junction bases with no gene match: 9. The CDR3 sequence is 15 residues long. Germline V lookup: CDR1 SGHAT, CDR2 FQNNGV. CDR3 sequence (DNA): TGTGCCAGCAGCCTAACGGGACAGGGGGCTGAAGAGCAGTACTTC. Residues: CASSLTGQGAEEQYF.

The chain links TRBV19 to TRBJ2-7, with D perhaps TRBD1 (6 bases). V shed 6 bases and J shed 0 bases, with 15 bases lying between them. Germline CDR1 and CDR2: LNHDA and SQIVND (reference sequence). This CDR3 has 15 amino acids. The CDR3 region is CASSLGQGGSYEQYF. The CDR3 coding sequence is TGTGCCAGTAGCCTCGGACAAGGGGGCTCCTACGAGCAGTACTTC.

The rearrangement uses TRBV11-1 and TRBJ2-3; D is perhaps TRBD1 or TRBD2 (5 bases each). CDR1 SGHAT and CDR2 FQDESV come from the germline V gene (reference sequence). The V gene lost 4 bases and the J gene lost 2 bases, with 13 bases spanning the gap. The CDR3 is made up of 15 amino acids. In DNA form, the CDR3 reads TGTGCCAGCAGCTCCGAAGGGACCTTCACAGATACGCAGTATTTT. It translates to CASSSEGTFTDTQYF. Full variable domain (missing parts from reference TRBV11-1 and TRBJ2-3): EAEVAQSPRYKITEKSQAVAFWCDPISGHATLYWYRQILGQGPELLVQFQDESVVDDSQLPKDRFSAERLKGVDSTLKIQPAELGDSAMYLCASSSEGTFTDTQYFGPGTRLTVL.

The chain couples TRBV7-6 to TRBJ2-1, with D maybe TRBD1 (5 bases). This CDR3 has 15 amino acids. V was pared by 5 bases and J by 2 bases, with 13 bases between. Germline CDR1 SGHVS, CDR2 FNYEAQ. The CDR3 here is CASSNKQATYNEQFF. CDR3 DNA: TGTGCCAGCAGCAACAAACAGGCGACCTACAATGAGCAGTTCTTC.

This chain connects TRBV3-1 (or the pseudogene TRBV3-2) to TRBJ1-2; D remains unclear. Germline CDR1 LGHDT, CDR2 YNNKEL (reference sequence). The V and J ends lost 4 bases and 4 bases respectively, with 13 bases between them. The CDR3 extends over 14 amino acids. CDR3 loop: CASSPQAVSYGYTF. Here the CDR3 DNA reads TGTGCCAGCAGCCCCCAGGCTGTTTCCTATGGCTACACCTTC.

The V gene is TRBV3-1 (or the pseudogene TRBV3-2), the J gene TRBJ2-7, with TRBD1 matching 10 bases. The CDR3 loop spans 16 amino acids. CDR1 and CDR2 from the germline V gene are LGHDT and YNNKEL (reference sequence). Trimming took 2 bases from V and 2 from J; bases not matched to a gene: 6. The CDR3 bases are TGTGCCAGCAGCCAACTCCCCGGACAGGGGGCCTACGAGCAGTACTTC. Its translation is CASSQLPGQGAYEQYF.

In DNA form, the CDR3 reads TGCGCCAGCAGCCAAGATTGGGGGCAAAATCAGCCCCAGCATTTT. Its translation is CASSQDWGQNQPQHF. The chain uses TRBV4-3 and TRBJ1-5, with a possible D match to TRBD1 (6 bases). The V and J ends lost 0 bases and 4 bases respectively, with 10 bases between them. The germline CDR1 and CDR2 sequences are LGHNA and YSLEER. The length of the CDR3 is 15 residues.

V usage is TRBV19 and J usage is TRBJ1-5; 9 nucleotides match TRBD1. V was clipped by 6 bases and J by 6 bases; unmatched bases: 9. Looked up from germline, CDR1 is LNHDA and CDR2 is SQIVND (reference sequence). The CDR3 is made up of 15 amino acids. Here the CDR3 reads CASSSSGTGSQPQHF. CDR3 DNA sequence: TGTGCCAGTAGCTCGTCCGGGACAGGGAGTCAGCCCCAGCATTTT.

The V gene is TRBV19, the J gene TRBJ1-4; D is uncertain. V dropped 4 bases and J dropped 4 bases, with 7 bases sitting between them. Germline V gives CDR1 LNHDA, CDR2 SQIVND (reference sequence). The CDR3 length is 13 residues. The CDR3 sequence is CASSRGYNEKLFF. The CDR3, as DNA: TGTGCCAGTAGTAGGGGATATAATGAAAAACTGTTTTTT.

V usage is TRBV9 and J usage is TRBJ1-1, with D uncertain. This CDR3 contains 14 residues. The germline V and J ends were trimmed by 3 bases and 6 bases, with 15 bases remaining between them. Germline V CDR1 and CDR2: SGDLS, YYNGEE. In DNA form, the CDR3 reads TGTGCCAGCAGCGAGTCCCCCGTCAGCGCTGAAGCTTTCTTT. It codes for CASSESPVSAEAFF.

The genes are TRBV5-5 and TRBJ2-3, with D possibly matching TRBD2 (5 bases). Germline V lookup: CDR1 SGHKS, CDR2 YYEKEE (reference sequence). Between the trimmed V and J ends, which lost 0 bases and 9 bases, there was a span of 11 bases. CDR3 length: 13 amino acids. The DNA of the CDR3 is TGTGCCAGCAGCTTGGCAGGAGAGGGCACGCAGTATTTT. Encoded protein: CASSLAGEGTQYF.

The CDR3 protein is CASSLPPGASGRPRRTYEQYF. In DNA form, the CDR3 reads TGTGCCAGCAGTTTACCCCCCGGGGCTAGCGGGAGGCCCAGGAGGACCTACGAGCAGTACTTC. This rearrangement joins TRBV28 to TRBJ2-7; the match to TRBD2 covers 11 bases. This CDR3 is built from 21 residues. With V trimmed by 2 bases and J by 2 bases, 20 bases remained unmatched. Per the germline V gene, CDR1 is MDHEN and CDR2 is SYDVKM.

This clone occurred a few times. The genes are TRBV6-2 or TRBV6-3 and TRBJ1-5; perhaps TRBD1 as D (6 bases). The ends were cut back, 4 bases at V and 4 bases at J, with 11 bases in the middle. CDR1 MNHEY and CDR2 SVGEGT come from the germline V gene. CDR3 length: 14 amino acids. The CDR3 spells CASSWGTFNQPQHF. The CDR3 bases are TGTGCCAGCAGTTGGGGGACATTTAATCAGCCCCAGCATTTT.

The chain combines TRBV27 with TRBJ1-6; D gene uncertain. This CDR3 region has 17 residues. Germline CDR1 and CDR2: MNHEY and SMNVEV (reference sequence). The germline V and J ends were trimmed by 4 bases and 7 bases, with 20 bases remaining between them. The chain's CDR3 is CASSYYSLRQMNSPLHF. The CDR3, as DNA: TGTGCCAGCAGTTATTATTCATTGCGGCAGATGAATTCACCCCTCCACTTT.

The chain couples TRBV7-2 to TRBJ2-2, with TRBD1 matching 9 bases. With V trimmed by 4 bases and J by 5 bases, 2 bases remained unmatched. The length of the CDR3 is 14 residues. The germline CDR1 and CDR2 sequences are SGHTA and FQGNSA. The DNA of the CDR3 is TGTGCCAGCAGCTGGGACAGGGTAACCGGGGAGCTGTTTTTT. The encoded protein is CASSWDRVTGELFF.

V and J are TRBV28 and TRBJ2-7, with 11 bases identical to TRBD1. V shed 8 bases and J 7 bases; nucleotides not matched to a gene: 10. Germline assignment: CDR1 MDHEN and CDR2 SYDVKM. This CDR3 region has 14 residues. The CDR3: CASGGGQGALEQYF. The CDR3 DNA reads as TGTGCCAGCGGAGGCGGACAGGGGGCACTTGAGCAGTACTTC.

The chain carries TRBV5-1 and TRBJ1-3; TRBD1 agrees at 10 bases. Germline V lookup: CDR1 SGHRS, CDR2 YFSETQ. The CDR3 runs to 16 residues. Trimming removed 4 bases from V and 2 bases from J; junction bases left unmatched: 6. In nucleotides, the CDR3 is TGCGCCAGCAGCCTATCCGGGACAGGGGCTGGAAACACCATATATTTT. Its protein product is CASSLSGTGAGNTIYF.

This clone was counted ten times or more. V is TRBV27 and J is TRBJ1-1; TRBD1 matches 7 bases. CDR1 is MNHEY, CDR2 SMNVEV, per germline (reference sequence). V shed 6 bases and J 3 bases; nucleotides not matched to a gene: 10. The CDR3 has 15 residues. CDR3 bases: TGTGCCAGCAGCCCAGGGACAGCGGGGCACACTGAAGCTTTCTTT. This gives the protein CASSPGTAGHTEAFF.

V and J are TRBV27 and TRBJ2-5; D call uncertain. The V gene lost 3 bases and the J gene lost 5 bases, with 16 bases spanning the gap. CDR3 length equals 15 residues. The germline CDR1 and CDR2 sequences are MNHEY and SMNVEV (reference sequence). The CDR3 DNA follows: TGTGCCAGCAGTTTGGGGTCTACGGCCGGGGAGACCCAGTACTTC. Amino acid sequence: CASSLGSTAGETQYF.